What follows are 9 T cell receptor beta chains derived from one specimen sequenced in a study of T cells in Graves' hyperthyroidism and ophthalmopathy. TCR beta CDR3 sequences were amplified from RNA transcripts. The HTBI set primed first-round TCR CDR3 RT-PCR. TCRdb used MiXCR to reprocess the multiplex PCR reads, holding one entry per CDR3 protein. The sample yields around 520,000 distinct CDR3 sequences, approximately 15% seen once. Sequencing used blood. Receptors originate from a woman under 30 with Graves' hyperthyroidism.

This clonotype was counted at least ten times. This chain joins TRBV29-1 and TRBJ2-1; TRBD2 agrees at 9 bases. The CDR3 sequence is 14 residues long. Germline V CDR1 and CDR2: SQVTM, ANQGSEA. Losses at the gene ends were 7 bases for V and 2 bases for J; bases not matched to a gene: 6. Written as DNA, the CDR3 is TGCAGCGCCATGACTAGCGGAGCCTACAATGAGCAGTTCTTC. Protein sequence: CSAMTSGAYNEQFF.

This clonotype was detected ten times or more. The chain links TRBV19 to TRBJ2-1; the match to TRBD2 covers 7 bases. J was trimmed by 2 bases and V by 4 bases; bases with no gene match: 11. The CDR3 has 17 amino acids. Germline V gives CDR1 LNHDA, CDR2 SQIVND (reference sequence). The CDR3, as DNA: TGTGCCAGTAGTAAGGAGGGCGGGAGTGCCGCCTACAATGAGCAGTTCTTC. Amino acids: CASSKEGGSAAYNEQFF.

This clonotype was seen repeatedly, ten times or more. The J gene is TRBJ2-3, the V gene TRBV27; no clear D gene. The V gene's germline CDR1 is MNHEY and CDR2 SMNVEV (reference sequence). The CDR3 length is 14 residues. Trimming removed 3 bases from V and 0 bases from J, with 7 bases in between. CDR3 in amino acids: CASSFSASTDTQYF. CDR3 bases: TGTGCCAGCAGTTTTTCGGCTAGCACAGATACGCAGTATTTT.

The chain couples TRBV2 to TRBJ2-3, with 7 bases lining up with TRBD2. The trim removed 6 bases at V and 4 bases at J, leaving 16 bases unmatched. Looked up from germline, CDR1 is SNHLY and CDR2 is FYNNEI. The CDR3 is made up of 17 amino acids. In DNA form, the CDR3 reads TGTGCCAGCAGCTTTTGGCGGGAGCGCCGTGGCTCAGATACGCAGTATTTT. Protein product: CASSFWRERRGSDTQYF. Drawing the rest from reference TRBV2 and TRBJ2-3, the complete variable domain is EPEVTQTPSHQVTQMGQEVILRCVPISNHLYFYWYRQILGQKVEFLVSFYNNEISEKSEIFDDQFSVERPDGSNFTLKIRSTKLEDSAMYFCASSFWRERRGSDTQYFGPGTRLTVL.

This clonotype has ten or more counts. The V and J genes are TRBV15 and TRBJ2-3, with D possibly matching TRBD2 (6 bases). The CDR3 sequence is 15 residues long. Germline V lookup: CDR1 LNHNV, CDR2 YYDKDF (reference sequence). V was trimmed by 4 bases and J by 2 bases, leaving 13 bases between them. The CDR3 is CATSTGLPTTDTQYF. CDR3 nucleotides: TGTGCCACCAGCACAGGACTACCTACCACAGATACGCAGTATTTT. The entire variable domain, with the rest obtained from reference TRBV15 and TRBJ2-3, is as follows: DAMVIQNPRYQVTQFGKPVTLSCSQTLNHNVMYWYQQKSSQAPKLLFHYYDKDFNNEADTPDNFQSRRPNTSFCFLDIRSPGLGDTAMYLCATSTGLPTTDTQYFGPGTRLTVL.

This clonotype showed up just a few times. The chain couples TRBV5-1 to TRBJ2-3; 7 nucleotides match TRBD2. Per germline, CDR1 SGHRS and CDR2 YFSETQ. CDR3 length equals 17 residues. Trimming at V came to 4 bases and at J to 4 bases, leaving 15 bases not matched to a gene. The CDR3 region is CASSADSSGIGADTQYF. The CDR3 coding sequence is TGCGCCAGCAGCGCGGACTCAAGCGGGATAGGGGCAGATACGCAGTATTTT.

This clonotype has a count of ten or more. This sequence joins TRBV28 and TRBJ2-2; no clear D gene. CDR1 is MDHEN and CDR2 is SYDVKM in the germline V gene. The V and J ends lost 0 bases and 3 bases respectively, with 11 bases between them. This CDR3 is 16 amino acids long. The CDR3 sequence: CASSLWADLDTGELFF. CDR3 bases: TGTGCCAGCAGTTTATGGGCGGATTTGGACACCGGGGAGCTGTTTTTT.

This clonotype was detected ten times or more. The V call is TRBV7-9, the J call TRBJ2-7; no clear D gene. This CDR3 spans 13 amino acids. The germline V gene has CDR1 SEHNR and CDR2 FQNEAQ (reference sequence). Trimming left V 0 bases short and J 0 bases short, with 3 bases between. CDR3 DNA: TGTGCCAGCAGCTTAGCCCTCTCCTACGAGCAGTACTTC. This sequence encodes CASSLALSYEQYF.

This clonotype was counted between two and nine times. This chain connects TRBV5-1 to TRBJ2-5, with D possibly being TRBD2 (7 bases). CDR3 size: 14 residues. From germline, CDR1 is SGHRS and CDR2 YFSETQ. V was pared by 1 base and J by 5 bases, with 12 bases between. CDR3 in DNA: TGCGCCAGCAGCTTGTGGGGGGGCGCGGAGACCCAGTACTTC. It specifies CASSLWGGAETQYF.